A single sample gave rise to the 22 T cell receptor beta chains below, sequenced in a study of T cell repertoires in cytomegalovirus infection. TCRdb recomputed calls from the reads with MiXCR, one row per CDR3 protein. The table lists hundreds of thousands of distinct CDR3 sequences, 10% to 12% of them singletons, with around 9.6% in the top ten. The specimen sequenced was PBMCs. Every receptor here comes from a human donor in good health (CMV status not recorded). Some clones in this sample may be carry-over from other donors' samples.

This clonotype has at least ten counts. V usage is TRBV28 and J usage is TRBJ1-2; D is ambiguous. Trimming left V 5 bases short and J 6 bases short, with 13 bases between. CDR1 and CDR2 from the germline V gene are MDHEN and SYDVKM. This CDR3 contains 13 residues. The CDR3 here is CASSQTKLDGYTF. The CDR3 nucleotides read TGTGCCAGCAGTCAAACAAAACTCGATGGCTACACCTTC.

The V call is TRBV7-3, the J call TRBJ2-7; the D gene is possibly TRBD1 (6 bases). CDR1 is SGHTA, CDR2 FQGTGA, per germline. This CDR3 contains 14 residues. V was cut by 4 bases and J by 4 bases, with 14 bases left in between. The CDR3 bases are TGTGCCAGCAGCTCCGGACAGATCCCGTACGAGCAGTACTTC. Protein product: CASSSGQIPYEQYF. The full variable domain, its missing parts supplied by reference TRBV7-3 and TRBJ2-7, is GAGVSQTPSNKVTEKGKYVELRCDPISGHTALYWYRQSLGQGPEFLIYFQGTGAADDSGLPNDRFFAVRPEGSVSTLKIQRTERGDSAVYLCASSSGQIPYEQYFGPGTRLTVT.

This clonotype has ten or more counts. V is TRBV7-9 and J is TRBJ2-1, with TRBD2 matching over 12 bases. Trimming removed 4 bases from V and 2 bases from J; junction bases left unmatched: 12. Germline values: CDR1 SEHNR, CDR2 FQNEAQ (reference sequence). This CDR3 contains 19 residues. The CDR3 sequence is CASSSPGLAGLPAYNEQFF. CDR3 DNA sequence: TGTGCCAGCAGCTCCCCGGGACTAGCGGGCCTCCCCGCCTACAATGAGCAGTTCTTC.

The J gene is TRBJ2-4, the V gene TRBV25-1, with D perhaps being TRBD1 or TRBD2 (5 bases each). This CDR3 has 12 amino acids. Germline CDR1 reads MGHDK; CDR2 reads SYGVNS. V lost 11 bases, J lost 8 bases, and 16 bases lay in between. CDR3 in amino acids: CASTWGSDIQYF. CDR3 bases: TGTGCCTCAACCTGGGGGTCGGACATTCAGTACTTC.

This clonotype was seen repeatedly, ten times or more. The chain joins TRBV10-3 to TRBJ2-2, with 10 bases matching TRBD2. The germline gives CDR1 ENHRY, CDR2 SYGVKD. The CDR3 runs to 14 residues. Trimming cost V 9 bases and J 1 base; bases outside gene matches: 2. This CDR3 reads CAMRTSGNTGELFF. In nucleotides, the CDR3 is TGTGCCATGAGGACTAGCGGGAACACCGGGGAGCTGTTTTTT.

The gene calls are TRBV20-1 and TRBJ1-1; D not certain. The CDR3 runs to 16 residues. From germline, CDR1 is DFQATT and CDR2 SNEGSKA (reference sequence). The germline V and J ends were trimmed by 0 bases and 0 bases, with 14 bases remaining between them. CDR3 region: CSARDYRGALNTEAFF. The DNA for the CDR3 is TGCAGTGCTAGAGATTACCGGGGTGCGTTGAACACTGAAGCTTTCTTT.

Ten or more counts support this clonotype. This rearrangement joins TRBV7-6 to TRBJ1-1; 7 bases fit TRBD1. The length of the CDR3 is 14 residues. With 5 bases clipped from V and 1 base from J, the junction kept 4 bases outside the gene matches. From germline, CDR1 is SGHVS and CDR2 FNYEAQ. CDR3 residues: CASSRQGWNTEAFF. The CDR3 DNA sequence: TGTGCCAGCAGCCGACAGGGCTGGAACACTGAAGCTTTCTTT.

This clonotype was counted at least ten times. The V gene is TRBV10-3, the J gene TRBJ1-2, with D perhaps matching TRBD1 (6 bases). This CDR3 spans 16 amino acids. Germline V gives CDR1 ENHRY, CDR2 SYGVKD. Between the trimmed V and J ends, which lost 10 bases and 1 base, there was a span of 22 bases. Written as DNA, the CDR3 is TGTGCCACCTCACCCAACGGGACACCTAATAACTATGGCTACACCTTC. Protein: CATSPNGTPNNYGYTF.

This clonotype was counted many times. V usage is TRBV2 and J usage is TRBJ2-7; D unresolved. Trimming stripped 10 bases from V and 5 bases from J, with 18 bases between. The CDR3 is 13 residues long. CDR1 is SNHLY, CDR2 FYNNEI, per germline. This chain's CDR3 is CATRENPRDEQYF. In DNA, the CDR3 is TGTGCCACCAGAGAGAATCCTCGAGACGAGCAGTACTTC.

There are many counts of this clonotype. V gene TRBV7-2 combines with J gene TRBJ2-1; 7 nucleotides line up with TRBD2. CDR1 and CDR2 from the germline V gene are SGHTA and FQGNSA. The CDR3 loop spans 14 amino acids. V lost 5 bases to trimming and J lost 7 bases; unmatched junction nucleotides: 8. This CDR3 reads CASSQAGVRNEQFF. DNA of the CDR3: TGTGCCAGCAGCCAGGCGGGAGTACGGAATGAGCAGTTCTTC.

In its sample, this clonotype was seen many times. CDR3 sequence: CASSYSRITGNTIYF. In DNA, the CDR3 is TGTGCCAGCAGTTACTCGAGGATTACTGGAAACACCATATATTTT. The rearrangement uses TRBV6-6 and TRBJ1-3; D not resolved. Germline CDR1 reads MNHNY; CDR2 reads SVGAGI (reference sequence). With 0 bases removed from V and 2 bases from J, the gap between germline ends came to 8 bases. The length of the CDR3 is 15 residues.

A few counts support this clonotype. This rearrangement joins TRBV3-1 to TRBJ1-1; tentatively, D is TRBD1 (5 bases). The CDR3 consists of 14 residues. V lost 8 bases and J lost 2, with 15 bases in between. The germline CDR1 and CDR2 sequences are LGHDT and YNNKEL (reference sequence). Here the CDR3 reads CASSPRGLNTEAFF. The DNA of the CDR3 is TGTGCCAGCTCTCCCCGGGGACTCAACACTGAAGCTTTCTTT.

This chain links TRBV24-1 with TRBJ1-2, with no clear D. Germline V gives CDR1 KGHDR, CDR2 SFDVKD. Trimming stripped 1 base from V and 4 bases from J, with 12 bases between. The CDR3 sequence is 15 residues long. The DNA of the CDR3 is TGTGCCACCAGTGATTTCGGTCAGGATTTCTATGGCTACACCTTC. This translates into CATSDFGQDFYGYTF.

This clonotype was seen once. The rearrangement links TRBV5-4 to TRBJ2-1, with 8 bases identical to TRBD1. Germline V gene lookup returns CDR1 SGHNT and CDR2 YYREEE (reference sequence). V lost 3 bases to trimming and J lost 0 bases; unmatched junction nucleotides: 5. The CDR3 has 16 residues. The CDR3 loop is CASSSAGGRSYNEQFF. The CDR3, as DNA: TGTGCCAGCAGCTCCGCAGGGGGCCGCTCCTACAATGAGCAGTTCTTC.

This clonotype was seen ten or more times. The rearrangement joins TRBV28 to TRBJ2-5, with D possibly being TRBD2 (6 bases). CDR1 and CDR2 from the germline V gene are MDHEN and SYDVKM. This CDR3 has 14 amino acids. Trimming removed 2 bases from V and 5 bases from J, with 12 bases in between. CDR3 protein: CASSLIGGKETQYF. DNA for the CDR3: TGTGCCAGCAGTTTAATCGGGGGAAAGGAGACCCAGTACTTC.

In its sample, this clonotype was seen a few times. The CDR3 spells CASSRGPSGANVLTF. The CDR3 DNA reads as TGTGCCAGCAGCCGAGGGCCTTCTGGGGCCAACGTCCTGACTTTC. The chain is built from TRBV6-5 and TRBJ2-6, with D maybe TRBD2 (5 bases). CDR3 size: 15 residues. V dropped 6 bases and J dropped 1 base, with 10 bases sitting between them. From germline, CDR1 is MNHEY and CDR2 SVGAGI.

This clonotype was seen at least ten times. The CDR3 coding sequence is TGTGCCAGTAGTATGCGCAGGGGGGATGAAGCTTTCTTT. Amino acid sequence: CASSMRRGDEAFF. The genes are TRBV19 and TRBJ1-1, with 7 bases identical to TRBD1. Germline V gene data show CDR1 as LNHDA and CDR2 as SQIVND (reference sequence). Unmatched junction bases numbered 5, after V lost 3 bases and J lost 7 bases. CDR3 length: 13 residues.

This clonotype was counted between two and nine times. The chain joins TRBV19 to TRBJ2-2, with TRBD2 matching 14 bases. J gave up 5 bases and V 5 bases, and 13 bases lay outside the gene matches. Germline CDR1 LNHDA, CDR2 SQIVND (reference sequence). The CDR3 totals 19 residues. As DNA, the CDR3 is TGTGCCAGTAGTTTGCCTCCGGGACTAGCGGGAGCGGTGACCGGGGAGCTGTTTTTT. It yields the protein CASSLPPGLAGAVTGELFF.

This clonotype was seen more than once but under ten times. The chain combines TRBV7-9 with TRBJ1-2; 10 bases fit TRBD1. The V gene end was trimmed by 8 bases and the J gene end by 2 bases; junction bases not matched to a gene: 8. The germline V gene encodes CDR1 SEHNR and CDR2 FQNEAQ (reference sequence). The CDR3 sequence is 15 residues long. DNA for the CDR3: TGTGCCAGCTACGACGGGGGACAGGGGAACTATGGCTACACCTTC. Its translation is CASYDGGQGNYGYTF.

Ten or more counts support this clonotype. J is TRBJ1-1 and V is TRBV6-1; possibly TRBD1 for D (6 bases). This CDR3 comprises 14 residues. CDR1 and CDR2 (germline): MNHNS, SASEGT. V gave up 1 base and J gave up 9 bases, with 15 bases separating them. CDR3 bases: TGTGCCAGCAGTGAAGGGGCAGGGGATGGCAAAGCTTTCTTT. Translated: CASSEGAGDGKAFF.

This rearrangement joins TRBV20-1 to TRBJ1-1; 9 bases are a match to TRBD1. The germline CDR1 and CDR2 sequences are DFQATT and SNEGSKA (reference sequence). Trimming removed 2 bases from V and 5 bases from J; junction bases left unmatched: 3. The CDR3 covers 13 residues. The CDR3 spells CSARQTGGTEAFF. As DNA, the CDR3 is TGCAGTGCTAGACAGACAGGGGGTACTGAAGCTTTCTTT.

V and J are TRBV15 and TRBJ1-3; D not certain. This CDR3 region has 13 residues. V shed 6 bases and J shed 2 bases, with 8 bases lying between them. Germline assignment: CDR1 LNHNV and CDR2 YYDKDF (reference sequence). CDR3 coding DNA: TGTGCCACCAGGGGAGGGACTGGAAACACCATATATTTT. The encoded protein is CATRGGTGNTIYF.